The source of this TCR beta chain is a study of glioma-infiltrating T cells. CDR1 LGHDT and CDR2 YNNKEL come from the germline V gene (reference sequence). This CDR3 region has 14 residues. This clonotype was detected only a few times. One junction end does not reproduce the germline sequence, and a read error may be involved. Using RNA template, CDR3s of TCR alpha and beta were amplified with iRepertoire arm-PCR. Each CDR3 protein gets one entry after TCRdb re-called the multiplex PCR reads with MiXCR. The sample lists around 170,000 distinct CDR3 sequences, more than 35% occurring once. The chain has TRBV3-1 and TRBJ2-7; a weak D match, TRBD1 (5 bases). This clonotype was obtained from a human donor with low-grade glioma or glioblastoma, undergoing nonglioma brain surgery, or in good health (not recorded which). The specimen sequenced was glioma tissue, nonneoplastic brain tissue, or PBMCs (not recorded which). The CDR3 nucleotides are TGTGCCAGCGGCCAAGCAGGGCGATCCTACGAGCAGTACTTC. This sequence encodes CASGQAGRSYEQYF.